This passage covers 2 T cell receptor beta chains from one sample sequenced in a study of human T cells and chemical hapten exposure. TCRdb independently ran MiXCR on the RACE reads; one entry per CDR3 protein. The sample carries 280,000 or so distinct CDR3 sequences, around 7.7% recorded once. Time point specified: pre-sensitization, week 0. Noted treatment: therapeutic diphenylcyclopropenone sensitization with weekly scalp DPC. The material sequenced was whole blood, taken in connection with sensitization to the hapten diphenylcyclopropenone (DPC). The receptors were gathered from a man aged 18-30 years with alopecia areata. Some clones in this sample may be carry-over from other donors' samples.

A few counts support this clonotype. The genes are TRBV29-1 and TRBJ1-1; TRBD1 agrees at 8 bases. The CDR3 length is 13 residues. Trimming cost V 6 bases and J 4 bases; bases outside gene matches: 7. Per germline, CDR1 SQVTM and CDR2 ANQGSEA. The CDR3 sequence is CSVSQGEGTEAFF. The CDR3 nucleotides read TGCAGCGTCTCACAGGGGGAGGGCACTGAAGCTTTCTTT.

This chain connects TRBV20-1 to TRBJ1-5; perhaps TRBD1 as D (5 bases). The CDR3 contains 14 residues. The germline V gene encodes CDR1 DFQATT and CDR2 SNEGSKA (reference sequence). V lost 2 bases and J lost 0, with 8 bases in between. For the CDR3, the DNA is TGCAGTGCTAGACAGGGCTATAGCAATCAGCCCCAGCATTTT. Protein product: CSARQGYSNQPQHF.